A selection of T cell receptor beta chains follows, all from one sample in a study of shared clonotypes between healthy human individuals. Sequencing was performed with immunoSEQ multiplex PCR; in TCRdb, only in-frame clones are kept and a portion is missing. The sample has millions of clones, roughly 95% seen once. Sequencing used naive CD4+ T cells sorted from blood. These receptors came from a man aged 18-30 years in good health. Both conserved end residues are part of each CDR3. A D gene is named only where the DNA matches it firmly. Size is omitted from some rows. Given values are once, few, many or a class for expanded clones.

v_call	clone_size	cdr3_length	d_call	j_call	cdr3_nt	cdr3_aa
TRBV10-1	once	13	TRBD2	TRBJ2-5	TGCGCCACCTCGCGGGGGGGAGGAGAGACCCAGTACTTC	CATSRGGGETQYF
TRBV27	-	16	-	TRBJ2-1	TGTGCCAGCAGGGCTGACAGATCCCTCTCCTACAATGAGCAGTTCTTC	CASRADRSLSYNEQFF
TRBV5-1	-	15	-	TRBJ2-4	TGCGCCAGCAGCTTGGAGACAGGAGCCAAAAACATTCAGTACTTC	CASSLETGAKNIQYF
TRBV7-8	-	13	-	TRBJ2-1	TGTGCCAGCAGCTTAGACAGGAACAATGAGCAGTTCTTC	CASSLDRNNEQFF
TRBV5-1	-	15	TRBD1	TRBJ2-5	TGCGCCAGCAGCTTGGGACAGGGGGGCCGAGAGACCCAGTACTTC	CASSLGQGGRETQYF
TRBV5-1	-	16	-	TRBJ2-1	TGCGCCAGCAGCTTGGCCGGGACCCGCCGCGTCGATGAGCAGTTCTTC	CASSLAGTRRVDEQFF
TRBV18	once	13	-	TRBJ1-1	TGTGCCAGCTCCCAGGGTACGAACACTGAAGCTTTCTTT	CASSQGTNTEAFF
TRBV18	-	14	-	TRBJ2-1	TGTGCCAGCTCTAGTATCAGGGCCCACAATGAGCAGTTCTTC	CASSSIRAHNEQFF
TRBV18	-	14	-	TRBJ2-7	TGTGCCAGCTCACCAAAGAAGAGCTCCTACGAGCAGTACTTC	CASSPKKSSYEQYF
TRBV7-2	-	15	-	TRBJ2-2	TGTGCCAGCAGCGAACAGGGTGGGACCACCGGGGAGCTGTTTTTT	CASSEQGGTTGELFF
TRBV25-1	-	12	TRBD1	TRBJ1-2	TGTGCCAGCAGACAGGGGGCAAGTGGCTACACCTTC	CASRQGASGYTF
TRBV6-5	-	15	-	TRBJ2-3	TGTGCCAGCAGTCACGGACAGGACTACACAGATACGCAGTATTTT	CASSHGQDYTDTQYF
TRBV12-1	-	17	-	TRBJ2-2	TGTGCCAGCAGCTTTGGGCGGGACAGGGGTGACACCGGGGAGCTGTTTTTT	CASSFGRDRGDTGELFF
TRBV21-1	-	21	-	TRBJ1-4	TGTGCCAGCAGCACTCATCCGCGGGACACGGAGGACAATGCAACTAATGAAAAACTGTTTTTT	CASSTHPRDTEDNATNEKLFF
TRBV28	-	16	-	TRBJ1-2	TGTGCCAGCAGTTTATCGGCCGGGTGGAAAAACTATGGCTACACCTTC	CASSLSAGWKNYGYTF
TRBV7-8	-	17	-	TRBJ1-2	TGTGCCAGCAGCTTTTTTACCGACTCGACAGAAATCTATGGCTACACCTTC	CASSFFTDSTEIYGYTF
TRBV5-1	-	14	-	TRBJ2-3	TGCGCCAGCAGCTTGGGAGGTTCTGGGTATACGCAGTATTTT	CASSLGGSGYTQYF
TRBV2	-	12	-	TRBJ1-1	TGTGCCTGCAGGGAAGAGAACACTGAAGCTTTCTTT	CACREENTEAFF
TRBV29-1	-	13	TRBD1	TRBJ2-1	TGCAGCGTTGGAGACAGGGGGCTCAATGAGCAGTTCTTC	CSVGDRGLNEQFF
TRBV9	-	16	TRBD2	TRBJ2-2	TGTGCCAGCAGCGTAGGGACTAGCGGGGCCACCGGGGAGCTGTTTTTT	CASSVGTSGATGELFF
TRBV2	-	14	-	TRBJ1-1	TGTGCCAGCAGTGATCAGGGAGGGGTCACTGAAGCTTTCTTT	CASSDQGGVTEAFF
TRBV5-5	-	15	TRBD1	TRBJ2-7	TGTGCCAGCAGTTACCGGGACAGGAGCTCCTACGAGCAGTACTTC	CASSYRDRSSYEQYF
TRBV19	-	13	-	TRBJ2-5	TGTGCCAGTAGTACACAGGGACAAGAGACCCAGTACTTC	CASSTQGQETQYF
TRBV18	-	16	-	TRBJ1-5	TGTGCCAGCTCACCAAGGCGAGGGACGATAAATCAGCCCCAGCATTTT	CASSPRRGTINQPQHF
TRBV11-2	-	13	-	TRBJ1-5	TGTGCCAGCAGCCTAACCGCCAACCAGCCCCAGCATTTT	CASSLTANQPQHF
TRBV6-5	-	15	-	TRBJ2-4	TGTGCCAGCAGTAAACACGGGCCTGCCCAAAACATTCAGTACTTC	CASSKHGPAQNIQYF
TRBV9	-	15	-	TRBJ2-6	TGTGCCAGCCGTGCTCTACTCTCTGGGGCCAACGTCCTGACTTTC	CASRALLSGANVLTF
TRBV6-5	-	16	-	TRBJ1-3	TGTGCCAGCAGTTCCTTAGAAAGTACATCTGGAAACACCATATATTTT	CASSSLESTSGNTIYF
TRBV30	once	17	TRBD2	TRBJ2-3	TGTGCCTGGAGTGTACAGAGGACTAGCGGGGTTCGGGATACGCAGTATTTT	CAWSVQRTSGVRDTQYF
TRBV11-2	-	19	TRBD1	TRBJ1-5	TGTGCCAGCAGCCACCAAACCGGGACAGGGGACTATAGCAATCAGCCCCAGCATTTT	CASSHQTGTGDYSNQPQHF
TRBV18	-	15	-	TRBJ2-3	TGTGCCAGCTCACCACCAATTCTCGGAGCAGATACGCAGTATTTT	CASSPPILGADTQYF
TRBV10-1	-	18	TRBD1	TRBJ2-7	TGCGCCAGCAGTGTCGGGACAGGGGAAAAAAAGGGATACTACGAGCAGTACTTC	CASSVGTGEKKGYYEQYF
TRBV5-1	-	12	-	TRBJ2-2	TGCGCCAGCAGCTTAGGAGGTTGGGAGCTGTTTTTT	CASSLGGWELFF
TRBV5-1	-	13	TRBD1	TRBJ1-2	TGCGCCAGCAGCCCGGGGACAGACTTTGGCTACACCTTC	CASSPGTDFGYTF
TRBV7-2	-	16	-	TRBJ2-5	TGTGCCAGCACCCGGAGGGGGTGGCTAGCGGAAGAGACCCAGTACTTC	CASTRRGWLAEETQYF
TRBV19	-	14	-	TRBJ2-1	TGTGCCAGTAGTAGACTTCAGGGAATCGGTGAGCAGTTCTTC	CASSRLQGIGEQFF
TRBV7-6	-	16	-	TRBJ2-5	TGTGCCAGCAGCTTAAGGCTAGCGCTCACCCAAGAGACCCAGTACTTC	CASSLRLALTQETQYF
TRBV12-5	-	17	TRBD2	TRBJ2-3	TGTGCTAGTGGTTTGGGACTAGCGGGGTCCTTCACAGATACGCAGTATTTT	CASGLGLAGSFTDTQYF
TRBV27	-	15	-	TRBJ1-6	TGTGCCAGCAGTTCGCAACAGGCGGATAATTCACCCCTCCACTTT	CASSSQQADNSPLHF
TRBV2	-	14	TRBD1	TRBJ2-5	TGTGCCAGCAGCCCGTGGGACAGGCAAGAGACCCAGTACTTC	CASSPWDRQETQYF
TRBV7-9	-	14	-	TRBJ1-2	TGTGCCAGCAGCTTAAGTGGGGGCCGATTCCTCTACACCTTC	CASSLSGGRFLYTF
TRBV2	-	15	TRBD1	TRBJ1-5	TGTGCCAGCAGTTACACGGGACAGGGGAAACAGCCCCAGCATTTT	CASSYTGQGKQPQHF
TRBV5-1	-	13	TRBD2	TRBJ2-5	TGCGCCAGCAGCTCTGGACTAGCGGAGACCCAGTACTTC	CASSSGLAETQYF
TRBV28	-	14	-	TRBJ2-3	TGTGCCAGTTTAGGAGGGGGGGGCCCAGATACGCAGTATTTT	CASLGGGGPDTQYF
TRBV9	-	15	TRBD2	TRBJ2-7	TGTGCCAGCAGCGTCGGCGGGGGGACCTTGGGCGAGCAGTACTTC	CASSVGGGTLGEQYF
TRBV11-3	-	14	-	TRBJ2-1	TGTGCCAGCAGCTCCGGGGGGCCCTACAATGAGCAGTTCTTC	CASSSGGPYNEQFF
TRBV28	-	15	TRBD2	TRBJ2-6	TGTGCCAGTAGCGGGGGTAGTTCTGGGGCCAACGTCCTGACTTTC	CASSGGSSGANVLTF
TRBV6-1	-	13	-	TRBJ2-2	TGTGCCAGCAGCGGGGACGGAACCGGGGAGCTGTTTTTT	CASSGDGTGELFF
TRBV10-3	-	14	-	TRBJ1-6	TGTGCCACCTCGAAGGCAGACCTAAATTCACCCCTCCACTTT	CATSKADLNSPLHF
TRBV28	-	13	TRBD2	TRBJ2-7	TGTGCCAGCACCATGGGGGGGGCCTACGAGCAGTACTTC	CASTMGGAYEQYF
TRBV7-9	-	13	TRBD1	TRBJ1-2	TGTGCCAGCAGCTTAGGACAGGGGGGCGGCTACACCTTC	CASSLGQGGGYTF
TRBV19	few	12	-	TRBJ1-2	TGTGCCAGTAGTAGTGGGTACTATGGCTACACCTTC	CASSSGYYGYTF
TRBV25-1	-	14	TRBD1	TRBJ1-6	TGTGCCAGCAGCTCGGACAGGATCTCATCACCCCTCCACTTT	CASSSDRISSPLHF